Listed below are T cell receptor beta chains from one sample, sequenced in a study of a mutant IDH1 vaccine in newly diagnosed glioma. The repertoire was sequenced with immunoSEQ multiplex PCR; TCRdb's copy has only in-frame clones and lacks some. This table holds 50,000 to 65,000 clones, around 83% found once. What these receptors recognize is not known. The starting material was PBMCs, obtained from a glioma patient whose treatment included an IDH1 peptide vaccine. Receptor source: a woman between 45 and 60 years old with glioma. Both conserved end residues are part of each CDR3. D genes are given only for firm matches. For some rows the clone size is stated as once, few or many, or as a class when expanded; others skip it.

abundance: NA
d_gene: TRBD1
v_gene: TRBV11-3
j_gene: TRBJ1-1
CDR3aa: CASSLGQGENTEAFF
CDR3nt: TGTGCCAGCAGCCTGGGACAGGGGGAGAACACTGAAGCTTTCTTT

abundance: NA
d_gene: NA
v_gene: TRBV27
j_gene: TRBJ1-1
CDR3aa: CASSLVRTRSTEAFF
CDR3nt: TGTGCCAGCAGTTTAGTTCGGACCCGCTCCACTGAAGCTTTCTTT

abundance: NA
d_gene: NA
v_gene: TRBV7-8
j_gene: TRBJ2-7
CDR3aa: CASSFQREQYF
CDR3nt: TGTGCCAGCAGCTTTCAACGCGAGCAGTACTTC

abundance: NA
d_gene: TRBD1
v_gene: TRBV10-3
j_gene: TRBJ1-2
CDR3aa: CAARDRSLYGYTF
CDR3nt: TGTGCCGCCCGGGACAGAAGTCTCTATGGCTACACCTTC

abundance: few
d_gene: TRBD1
v_gene: TRBV25-1
j_gene: TRBJ1-6
CDR3aa: CASQRTGVNSPLHF
CDR3nt: TGTGCCAGCCAGAGGACAGGAGTTAATTCACCCCTCCACTTT

abundance: NA
d_gene: NA
v_gene: TRBV7-9
j_gene: TRBJ2-6
CDR3aa: CASSFINSGANVLTF
CDR3nt: TGTGCCAGCAGCTTCATCAACTCTGGGGCCAACGTCCTGACTTTC

abundance: NA
d_gene: TRBD1
v_gene: TRBV7-9
j_gene: TRBJ2-2
CDR3aa: CASSHPKGTGFLGELFF
CDR3nt: TGTGCCAGCAGCCATCCGAAAGGGACAGGATTCCTAGGGGAGCTGTTTTTT

abundance: NA
d_gene: NA
v_gene: TRBV2
j_gene: TRBJ2-4
CDR3aa: CASSDDETGKNIQYF
CDR3nt: TGTGCCAGCAGTGATGATGAGACAGGCAAAAACATTCAGTACTTC

abundance: NA
d_gene: TRBD2
v_gene: TRBV6-5
j_gene: TRBJ2-1
CDR3aa: CASSQALAGYGEQFF
CDR3nt: TGTGCCAGCAGCCAGGCGTTAGCGGGGTACGGGGAGCAGTTCTTC

abundance: NA
d_gene: TRBD1
v_gene: TRBV5-6
j_gene: TRBJ1-3
CDR3aa: CASSFDRAGNTIYF
CDR3nt: TGTGCCAGCAGCTTTGACAGGGCTGGAAACACCATATATTTT

abundance: NA
d_gene: NA
v_gene: TRBV4-3
j_gene: TRBJ2-6
CDR3aa: CASSQAAGFSGANVLTF
CDR3nt: TGCGCCAGCAGCCAAGCGGCGGGGTTCTCTGGGGCCAACGTCCTGACTTTC

abundance: NA
d_gene: TRBD1
v_gene: TRBV2
j_gene: TRBJ1-1
CDR3aa: CASSATGGDEAFF
CDR3nt: TGTGCCAGCAGTGCGACAGGGGGCGATGAAGCTTTCTTT

abundance: NA
d_gene: NA
v_gene: TRBV5-1
j_gene: TRBJ2-1
CDR3aa: CASSLTDNEQFF
CDR3nt: TGCGCCAGCAGCTTAACTGACAATGAGCAGTTCTTC

abundance: NA
d_gene: NA
v_gene: TRBV5-1
j_gene: TRBJ1-2
CDR3aa: CASSSTGNYGYTF
CDR3nt: TGCGCCAGCAGCTCGACGGGCAACTATGGCTACACCTTC

abundance: NA
d_gene: NA
v_gene: TRBV4-1
j_gene: TRBJ2-6
CDR3aa: CASSQDEYGALYSGANVLTF
CDR3nt: TGCGCCAGCAGCCAAGATGAGTACGGAGCCCTTTACTCTGGGGCCAACGTCCTGACTTTC

abundance: NA
d_gene: NA
v_gene: TRBV9
j_gene: TRBJ1-3
CDR3aa: CASSVADSSGNTIYF
CDR3nt: TGTGCCAGCAGCGTAGCTGACAGCTCTGGAAACACCATATATTTT

abundance: NA
d_gene: NA
v_gene: TRBV6-6
j_gene: TRBJ1-1
CDR3aa: CASSLLITEAFF
CDR3nt: TGTGCCAGCAGTTTGTTGATCACTGAAGCTTTCTTT

abundance: NA
d_gene: TRBD2
v_gene: TRBV19
j_gene: TRBJ2-1
CDR3aa: CASSGGGLEQFF
CDR3nt: TGTGCCAGTAGTGGGGGGGGACTAGAGCAGTTCTTC

abundance: NA
d_gene: NA
v_gene: TRBV5-4
j_gene: TRBJ2-1
CDR3aa: CASSLFKGHNEQFF
CDR3nt: TGTGCCAGCAGCTTGTTTAAGGGGCACAATGAGCAGTTCTTC

abundance: NA
d_gene: TRBD1
v_gene: TRBV4-1
j_gene: TRBJ1-1
CDR3aa: CASSQEQRGPGRNTEAFF
CDR3nt: TGCGCCAGCAGCCAAGAACAAAGGGGGCCCGGTCGGAACACTGAAGCTTTCTTT

abundance: NA
d_gene: NA
v_gene: TRBV29-1
j_gene: TRBJ2-5
CDR3aa: CSVVPLGEVQETQYF
CDR3nt: TGCAGCGTTGTACCCCTCGGGGAGGTCCAGGAGACCCAGTACTTC

abundance: NA
d_gene: NA
v_gene: TRBV15
j_gene: TRBJ1-5
CDR3aa: CATADGRANQPQHF
CDR3nt: TGTGCCACCGCGGACGGACGGGCCAATCAGCCCCAGCATTTT

abundance: NA
d_gene: NA
v_gene: TRBV4-1
j_gene: TRBJ2-6
CDR3aa: CASSQDWAGLGSSGANVLTF
CDR3nt: TGCGCCAGCAGCCAAGATTGGGCAGGTCTAGGGTCCTCTGGGGCCAACGTCCTGACTTTC

abundance: few
d_gene: TRBD1
v_gene: TRBV7-6
j_gene: TRBJ1-2
CDR3aa: CASSPLGTGDGYTF
CDR3nt: TGTGCCAGCAGCCCCCTCGGGACAGGGGATGGCTACACCTTC

abundance: NA
d_gene: NA
v_gene: TRBV6-5
j_gene: TRBJ1-1
CDR3aa: CASTGGEYTEAFF
CDR3nt: TGTGCCAGCACCGGAGGAGAATACACTGAAGCTTTCTTT

abundance: NA
d_gene: TRBD1
v_gene: TRBV7-9
j_gene: TRBJ1-2
CDR3aa: CASSGTGGRPGYTF
CDR3nt: TGTGCCAGCAGCGGGACAGGGGGCCGGCCCGGCTACACCTTC

abundance: NA
d_gene: TRBD1
v_gene: TRBV4-3
j_gene: TRBJ2-2
CDR3aa: CASSQGTGATGELFF
CDR3nt: TGCGCCAGCAGCCAAGGGACAGGGGCGACCGGGGAGCTGTTTTTT

abundance: NA
d_gene: NA
v_gene: TRBV7-3
j_gene: TRBJ1-2
CDR3aa: CASSFASSGPGSGYTF
CDR3nt: TGTGCCAGCAGCTTTGCGTCATCGGGACCGGGAAGTGGCTACACCTTC

abundance: once
d_gene: NA
v_gene: TRBV10-3
j_gene: TRBJ1-1
CDR3aa: CAIFKGTEAFF
CDR3nt: TGTGCCATCTTCAAGGGCACTGAAGCTTTCTTT

abundance: NA
d_gene: TRBD1
v_gene: TRBV18
j_gene: TRBJ1-3
CDR3aa: CASSPTDRGGGNTIYF
CDR3nt: TGTGCCAGCTCACCGACGGACAGGGGTGGTGGAAACACCATATATTTT

abundance: NA
d_gene: NA
v_gene: TRBV10-2
j_gene: TRBJ2-7
CDR3aa: CASSESGGLGLARF
CDR3nt: TGCGCCAGCAGTGAGTCTGGCGGTTTGGGCCTTGCCCGATTC

abundance: NA
d_gene: NA
v_gene: TRBV27
j_gene: TRBJ2-7
CDR3aa: CASSSRRTENPEQYF
CDR3nt: TGTGCCAGCAGTTCTCGCCGGACAGAAAACCCCGAGCAGTACTTC

abundance: NA
d_gene: NA
v_gene: TRBV6-6
j_gene: TRBJ1-4
CDR3aa: CASRSNEKLFF
CDR3nt: TGTGCCAGCAGGTCTAATGAAAAACTGTTTTTT

abundance: NA
d_gene: TRBD1
v_gene: TRBV10-3
j_gene: TRBJ1-6
CDR3aa: CAISRDRVNSPLHF
CDR3nt: TGTGCCATCAGTCGGGACAGAGTAAATTCACCCCTCCACTTT

abundance: NA
d_gene: NA
v_gene: TRBV9
j_gene: TRBJ1-2
CDR3aa: CASSTRDEGNYGYTF
CDR3nt: TGTGCCAGCAGCACCCGAGATGAAGGAAACTATGGCTACACCTTC

abundance: NA
d_gene: NA
v_gene: TRBV7-9
j_gene: TRBJ2-3
CDR3aa: CASSSDGDTQYF
CDR3nt: TGTGCCAGCAGCTCAGACGGGGATACGCAGTATTTT

abundance: NA
d_gene: TRBD2
v_gene: TRBV5-1
j_gene: TRBJ2-5
CDR3aa: CASSSDSGGAETQYF
CDR3nt: TGCGCCAGCAGCTCCGATAGCGGGGGGGCCGAGACCCAGTACTTC

abundance: NA
d_gene: TRBD1
v_gene: TRBV6-1
j_gene: TRBJ1-1
CDR3aa: CASTWGQLNTEAFF
CDR3nt: TGTGCCAGCACTTGGGGACAGCTAAACACTGAAGCTTTCTTT

abundance: once
d_gene: TRBD2
v_gene: TRBV5-1
j_gene: TRBJ2-5
CDR3aa: CASSYGLAGGRETQYF
CDR3nt: TGCGCCAGCAGCTACGGACTAGCGGGAGGGCGAGAGACCCAGTACTTC

abundance: NA
d_gene: NA
v_gene: TRBV12-5
j_gene: TRBJ2-3
CDR3aa: CASGLRGDTQYF
CDR3nt: TGTGCTAGTGGTTTGAGGGGTGATACGCAGTATTTT